The 15 T cell receptor beta chains below were found in one sample sequenced in a study of T cells after yellow fever vaccination. TCRdb used MiXCR to reprocess the 5' RACE reads, holding one entry per CDR3 protein. The table includes around 600,000 distinct CDR3 sequences, more than 9% detected once. The material sequenced was PBMCs, taken on the day of the yellow fever booster vaccination. The receptor set was obtained from a man between 25 and 39 years old who received the YFV17D yellow fever vaccine.

The sample holds a few counts of this clonotype. The chain couples TRBV20-1 to TRBJ1-2; maybe TRBD1 (6 bases). Trimming took off 6 bases at V and 2 bases at J, with 16 bases between the two ends. Germline-derived CDR1 and CDR2 are DFQATT and SNEGSKA (reference sequence). The CDR3 consists of 14 residues. This CDR3 is CSAGETGSNYGYTF. As DNA, the CDR3 is TGCAGTGCGGGAGAGACAGGTTCCAACTATGGCTACACCTTC.

The table lists this clonotype with many counts. Here the CDR3 reads CSARAGTRSYNEQFF. In nucleotides, the CDR3 is TGCAGTGCTAGGGCCGGGACTAGGTCCTACAATGAGCAGTTCTTC. The rearrangement links TRBV20-1 to TRBJ2-1; 8 bases fit TRBD2. Trimming at V came to 3 bases and at J to 1 base, leaving 5 bases not matched to a gene. The CDR3 totals 15 residues. Germline V gene sequence: CDR1 DFQATT, CDR2 SNEGSKA (reference sequence).

The chain has TRBV5-1 and TRBJ1-1; a weak D match, TRBD1 (6 bases). V lost 2 bases to trimming and J lost 1 base, with 9 bases between them. Germline V gene sequence: CDR1 SGHRS, CDR2 YFSETQ. There are 14 residues in the CDR3. DNA for the CDR3: TGCGCCAGCAGCTTAGGGACAAAGAACACTGAAGCTTTCTTT. It codes for CASSLGTKNTEAFF. Combining the CDR3 with reference TRBV5-1 and TRBJ1-1 gives the whole variable domain KAGVTQTPRYLIKTRGQQVTLSCSPISGHRSVSWYQQTPGQGLQFLFEYFSETQRNKGNFPGRFSGRQFSNSRSEMNVSTLELGDSALYLCASSLGTKNTEAFFGQGTRLTVV.

The V gene is TRBV5-1, the J gene TRBJ1-1; TRBD1 matches 10 bases. The CDR3 has 15 amino acids. V shed 4 bases and J 3 bases; nucleotides not matched to a gene: 6. Looked up from germline, CDR1 is SGHRS and CDR2 is YFSETQ. This chain's CDR3 is CASSGTGTGDTEAFF. The CDR3 bases are TGCGCCAGCAGCGGGACCGGGACAGGGGACACTGAAGCTTTCTTT. The entire variable domain, with the rest obtained from reference TRBV5-1 and TRBJ1-1, is as follows: KAGVTQTPRYLIKTRGQQVTLSCSPISGHRSVSWYQQTPGQGLQFLFEYFSETQRNKGNFPGRFSGRQFSNSRSEMNVSTLELGDSALYLCASSGTGTGDTEAFFGQGTRLTVV.

This clonotype was observed a handful of times. The chain links TRBV12-3 or TRBV12-4 to TRBJ2-2; D is unresolved. CDR3 size: 13 residues. V lost 5 bases and J lost 6, with 10 bases in between. The CDR3 DNA follows: TGTGCCAGCAGTCAAGTTGTGGCCGGGGAGCTGTTTTTT. As protein: CASSQVVAGELFF.

This clonotype has just a few counts. The V and J genes are TRBV5-6 and TRBJ2-7, with 8 bases fitting TRBD2. J gave up 2 bases and V 3 bases, and 7 bases lay outside the gene matches. The CDR3 sequence is 15 residues long. Looked up from germline, CDR1 is SGHDT and CDR2 is YYEEEE. This chain's CDR3 is CASSSRLASTYEQYF. For the CDR3, the DNA is TGTGCCAGCAGCTCCCGACTAGCGTCTACCTACGAGCAGTACTTC.

This clonotype was seen more than once but under ten times. Germline is not matched at one junction end, which may reflect a read error. This chain links TRBV18 with TRBJ1-1; a weak D match, TRBD1 (6 bases). Germline CDR1 reads KGHSH; CDR2 reads LQKENI. CDR3 size: 12 residues. CDR3 bases: TGTGCCAGCTCACCCACCCAGGGGCTCCCCCGCTTT. Protein: CASSPTQGLPRF.

This sequence joins TRBV28 and TRBJ2-7; the D gene is possibly TRBD2 (5 bases). Germline values: CDR1 MDHEN, CDR2 SYDVKM. This CDR3 is built from 11 residues. V was trimmed by 3 bases and J by 6 bases, leaving 6 bases between them. The CDR3 sequence is CASSFGVEQYF. For the CDR3, the DNA is TGTGCCAGCAGTTTCGGGGTCGAGCAGTACTTC.

This clonotype was seen only a few times. In DNA form, the CDR3 reads TGTGCCAGCAGCCCCTTCGGCCGGGGATTTGAGTACTTC. Translating it yields CASSPFGRGFEYF. V gene TRBV11-2 combines with J gene TRBJ2-4; perhaps TRBD2 as D (5 bases). Germline CDR1 and CDR2: SGHAT and FQNNGV. The CDR3 is 13 residues long. Trimming removed 5 bases from V and 14 bases from J, with 19 bases in between.

In this sample, this clonotype turned up a few times. The chain has TRBV20-1 and TRBJ2-3, with D perhaps TRBD1 or TRBD2 (5 bases each). Trimming removed 2 bases at V and 2 bases at J, with 17 bases between. The germline V gene encodes CDR1 DFQATT and CDR2 SNEGSKA (reference sequence). CDR3 size: 16 residues. CDR3 nucleotides: TGCAGTGCTAGAAGCCCCGGCCAGGGAGCCACAGATACGCAGTATTTT. Amino acid sequence: CSARSPGQGATDTQYF.

The rearrangement uses TRBV11-1 and TRBJ2-6; the D call may be TRBD1 or TRBD2 (5 bases each). V dropped 5 bases and J dropped 0 bases, with 17 bases sitting between them. The CDR3 is 18 amino acids. The germline V gene has CDR1 SGHAT and CDR2 FQDESV (reference sequence). The DNA for the CDR3 is TGTGCCAGCAGCCCCCTCGATGCAGGGACCTCTGGGGCCAACGTCCTGACTTTC. Translation gives CASSPLDAGTSGANVLTF. Together with reference TRBV11-1 and TRBJ2-6, the CDR3 gives the full variable domain: EAEVAQSPRYKITEKSQAVAFWCDPISGHATLYWYRQILGQGPELLVQFQDESVVDDSQLPKDRFSAERLKGVDSTLKIQPAELGDSAMYLCASSPLDAGTSGANVLTFGAGSRLTVL.

This clonotype occurred many times. The CDR3 reads CASSPNRGNQPQHF. CDR3 DNA: TGTGCCAGCAGCCCTAACAGGGGCAATCAGCCCCAGCATTTT. This chain uses TRBV7-9 with TRBJ1-5; TRBD1 is a possible D gene (6 bases). Trimming left V 5 bases short and J 2 bases short, with 10 bases between. The CDR3 sequence is 14 residues long. From germline, CDR1 is SEHNR and CDR2 FQNEAQ (reference sequence).

V is TRBV10-3 and J is TRBJ2-1; 8 positions match TRBD2. This CDR3 region has 16 residues. Germline CDR1 is ENHRY and CDR2 is SYGVKD. J lost 2 bases, V lost 2 bases, and 5 bases had no gene match. The CDR3, as DNA: TGTGCCATCAGTGAGAGGGCGGGGGGAACCTACAATGAGCAGTTCTTC. Protein sequence: CAISERAGGTYNEQFF.

This clonotype was observed a few times. J is TRBJ1-3 and V is TRBV7-8; D is unclear. In germline, CDR1 is SGHVS, CDR2 FQNEAQ. Between the trimmed V and J ends, which lost 5 bases and 2 bases, there was a span of 13 bases. This CDR3 has 15 amino acids. The CDR3 DNA sequence: TGTGCCAGCAGCCTGGAGGGTACTGCTGGAAACACCATATATTTT. Its protein is CASSLEGTAGNTIYF.

This sequence joins TRBV12-3 or TRBV12-4 and TRBJ2-1; 9 bases match TRBD2. The CDR3 runs 14 residues. Trimming took 3 bases from V and 8 from J; bases not matched to a gene: 5. Here the CDR3 DNA reads TGTGCCAGCAGTTTGCGGGAGGGCCGTGATGAGCAGTTCTTC. Residues: CASSLREGRDEQFF.